These 5 T cell receptor beta chains originate from one sample sequenced in a study of radiotherapy plus CTLA-4 blockade in lung cancer. The repertoire was sequenced with immunoSEQ multiplex PCR; TCRdb's copy has only in-frame clones and lacks some. The sample comprises about 100,000 clones, under 90% of which are singletons, and roughly 0.84% rests with the top ten. The specimen was peripheral blood, collected from a patient treated with radiotherapy plus ipilimumab. These receptor sequences come from a human donor with non-small cell lung cancer who had stable disease on radiotherapy plus ipilimumab.

The J gene is TRBJ2-5, the V gene TRBV19; 11 bases map to TRBD1. The J segment lost 7 bases and the V segment lost 4 bases, leaving 8 bases of the junction unmatched. This CDR3 spans 15 amino acids. Looked up from germline, CDR1 is LNHDA and CDR2 is SQIVND (reference sequence). The DNA of the CDR3 is TGTGCCAGTAGTACCCTGGGACAGGGGGTAGGGACCCAGTACTTC. Residues: CASSTLGQGVGTQYF.

The gene calls are TRBV7-9 and TRBJ2-1; 14 bases align to TRBD2. Trimming removed 4 bases from V and 4 bases from J; junction bases left unmatched: 6. This CDR3 contains 17 residues. Germline CDR1 is SEHNR and CDR2 is FQNEAQ (reference sequence). Written as DNA, the CDR3 is TGTGCCAGCAGCTCCGGGACTAGCGGGGGCCCTTACAATGAGCAGTTCTTC. This translates into CASSSGTSGGPYNEQFF.

This chain joins TRBV7-8 and TRBJ1-3; D uncertain. Germline values: CDR1 SGHVS, CDR2 FQNEAQ. The CDR3 length is 13 residues. Trimming shortened V by 2 bases and J by 6 bases, and 8 bases separated the two germline ends. The CDR3 sequence: CASSLQTSNTIYF. The CDR3 DNA sequence: TGTGCCAGCAGCTTACAGACATCAAACACCATATATTTT.

The CDR3 is CASRCPDSPYEQYF. The CDR3 bases are TGTGCCAGCAGATGCCCAGACAGTCCCTACGAGCAGTACTTC. The rearrangement uses TRBV6-5 and TRBJ2-7; TRBD1 is a possible D gene (5 bases). This CDR3 contains 14 residues. V lost 6 bases and J lost 2, with 14 bases in between. The V gene's germline CDR1 is MNHEY and CDR2 SVGAGI.

The genes are TRBV28 and TRBJ2-6, with 7 bases matching TRBD1. The junction had 9 bases not matched to a gene; V was cut back by 6 bases and J by 1 base. This CDR3 is 17 amino acids long. From germline, CDR1 is MDHEN and CDR2 SYDVKM. The CDR3: CASSSGQLGSGANVLTF. The CDR3 DNA reads as TGTGCCAGCAGCTCGGGACAGCTAGGGTCTGGGGCCAACGTCCTGACTTTC.